The rows below give T cell receptor beta chains drawn from one sample of a study of blood T cell repertoires in COVID-19. Assay used: immunoSEQ multiplex PCR; TCRdb lists only in-frame clones, some missing. The sample yields fewer than 45,000 clones, almost 85% seen once. The specimen sequenced was peripheral blood. These receptors originate from a human donor in a cohort sampled during active COVID-19. Each CDR3 is given with its conserved first and last residue. D genes are given only for firm matches.

j_gene: TRBJ2-6
d_gene: NA
v_gene: TRBV9
CDR3nt: TGTGCCAGCAGCGCCCGGAGGGCGGAAGGGGCCAACGTCCTGACTTTC
CDR3aa: CASSARRAEGANVLTF

j_gene: TRBJ1-2
d_gene: TRBD1
v_gene: TRBV28
CDR3nt: TGTGCCAGCAGTCCAACAGGGGGAAACGACTATGGCTACACCTTC
CDR3aa: CASSPTGGNDYGYTF

j_gene: TRBJ2-2
d_gene: TRBD2
v_gene: TRBV5-4
CDR3nt: TGTGCCAGCAGCGGCGGACCTAGCGGAGGGATTAGAGGAAGCGGGGAGCTGTTTTTT
CDR3aa: CASSGGPSGGIRGSGELFF

j_gene: TRBJ1-2
d_gene: NA
v_gene: TRBV6-5
CDR3nt: TGTGCCCACATGGTCGGGATCGGCTATGGCTACACCTTC
CDR3aa: CAHMVGIGYGYTF

j_gene: TRBJ2-5
d_gene: NA
v_gene: TRBV19
CDR3nt: TGTGCCAGTAGTATCGGACAGAGCCAAGAGACCCAGTACTTC
CDR3aa: CASSIGQSQETQYF

j_gene: TRBJ2-3
d_gene: NA
v_gene: TRBV5-4
CDR3nt: TGTGCCAGCAGCCCCCCCGGCACAGGCACAGATACGCAGTATTTT
CDR3aa: CASSPPGTGTDTQYF

j_gene: TRBJ1-2
d_gene: NA
v_gene: TRBV6-5
CDR3nt: TGTGCCAGCAGGCAGTCCTATGGCTACACCTTC
CDR3aa: CASRQSYGYTF

j_gene: TRBJ2-3
d_gene: NA
v_gene: TRBV6-6
CDR3nt: TGTGCCGGGGCGAGTGGTGCTAGCACAGATACGCAGTATTTT
CDR3aa: CAGASGASTDTQYF

j_gene: TRBJ2-7
d_gene: TRBD2
v_gene: TRBV7-2
CDR3nt: TGTGCCAGCAGCTTAGTACTGGGACTAGCGGGAGGATCTTTCTACGAGCAGTACTTC
CDR3aa: CASSLVLGLAGGSFYEQYF

j_gene: TRBJ2-7
d_gene: TRBD2
v_gene: TRBV15
CDR3nt: TGTGCCACCAGCAGAGATCCGAGGACTAGGGCTTACGAGCAGTACTTC
CDR3aa: CATSRDPRTRAYEQYF

j_gene: TRBJ2-3
d_gene: NA
v_gene: TRBV7-2
CDR3nt: TGTGCCAGCAGCCCCGACAGGGACTTCGATACGCAGTATTTT
CDR3aa: CASSPDRDFDTQYF

j_gene: TRBJ2-7
d_gene: TRBD2
v_gene: TRBV2
CDR3nt: TGTGCCAGCAGTTTTCGGACTAGCGGGTCCTACGAGCAGTACTTC
CDR3aa: CASSFRTSGSYEQYF

j_gene: TRBJ2-5
d_gene: NA
v_gene: TRBV9
CDR3nt: TGTGCCAGCAGCCAAGGGGGAGAGACCCAGTACTTC
CDR3aa: CASSQGGETQYF

j_gene: TRBJ2-1
d_gene: TRBD2
v_gene: TRBV6-5
CDR3nt: TGTGCCAGCAGTAGAGAGCCTAGCGGGATGGATGAGCAGTTCTTC
CDR3aa: CASSREPSGMDEQFF

j_gene: TRBJ2-2
d_gene: NA
v_gene: TRBV9
CDR3nt: TGTGCCAGCAGTGCAAGCGGGACACCCTGGGGGGAGCTGTTTTTT
CDR3aa: CASSASGTPWGELFF

j_gene: TRBJ2-2
d_gene: NA
v_gene: TRBV7-2
CDR3nt: TGTGCCAGCAGCTTACAGGGCACCGGGGAGCTGTTTTTT
CDR3aa: CASSLQGTGELFF

j_gene: TRBJ2-3
d_gene: TRBD2
v_gene: TRBV5-4
CDR3nt: TGTGCCAGCAGCTTGGAGAGCGGGAGCGATACGCAGTATTTT
CDR3aa: CASSLESGSDTQYF

j_gene: TRBJ2-5
d_gene: NA
v_gene: TRBV5-1
CDR3nt: TGCGCCAGCAGTCAGCAAGAGACCCAGTACTTC
CDR3aa: CASSQQETQYF